The T cell receptor beta chain under discussion was sequenced for a study of blood T cell repertoires in COVID-19. Looking at the study overall: The United States, Italy and Spain supplied acute and convalescent COVID-19 samples. PBMCs, B-cell-depleted T cells, or T cells provided the cDNA or gDNA that made up the material.

In the source study's methods: Cell counts per sample came from amplifying reference gene primers. Sequencing used immunoSEQ multiplex PCR; TCRdb keeps in-frame clones, though not all of them. D and trimming come from the DNA, and the V and J calls and clone size come from that table. The table records roughly 77,000 clones, approximately 90% of them present only once. Germline-derived CDR1 and CDR2 are SEHNR and FQNEAQ (reference sequence). V lost 3 bases, J lost 6 bases, and 13 bases lay in between. The CDR3 consists of 14 residues. The receptor's source is a man aged 45-65 years with active COVID-19. The sample comprised peripheral blood. The chain employs TRBV7-9 and TRBJ2-3; D is perhaps TRBD1 (5 bases). The CDR3 sequence: CASSFGQGIDTQYF. DNA of the CDR3: TGTGCCAGCAGCTTTGGCCAGGGAATCGATACGCAGTATTTT. The full variable domain, completed using reference TRBV7-9 and TRBJ2-3, is DTGVSQNPRHKITKRGQNVTFRCDPISEHNRLYWYRQTLGQGPEFLTYFQNEAQLEKSRLLSDRFSAERPKGSFSTLEIQRTEQGDSAMYLCASSFGQGIDTQYFGPGTRLTVL.